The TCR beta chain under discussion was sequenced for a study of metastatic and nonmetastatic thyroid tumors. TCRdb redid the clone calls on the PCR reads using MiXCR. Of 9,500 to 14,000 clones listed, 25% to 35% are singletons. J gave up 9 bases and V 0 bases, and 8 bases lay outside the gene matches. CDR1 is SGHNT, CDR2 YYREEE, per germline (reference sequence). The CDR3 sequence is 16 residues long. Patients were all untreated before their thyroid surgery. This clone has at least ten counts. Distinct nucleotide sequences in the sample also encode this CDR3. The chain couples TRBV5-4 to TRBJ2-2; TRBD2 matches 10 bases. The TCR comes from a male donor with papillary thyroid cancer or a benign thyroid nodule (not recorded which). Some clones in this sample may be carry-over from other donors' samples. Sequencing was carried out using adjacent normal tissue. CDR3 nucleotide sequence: TGTGCCAGCAGCTTGGTACTAGCGGGGTGGAACCGGGAGCTGTTTTTT. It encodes CASSLVLAGWNRELFF.